The 22 T cell receptor beta chains below come from one sample, sequenced in a study of blood T cells in healthy people across ages. The second PCR ran about 6 to 11 cycles with a sample-barcoded 5' primer and J-beta primers. TCRdb reprocessed the 5' RACE reads with MiXCR, giving one entry per CDR3 protein. The data contain about 380,000 distinct CDR3 sequences, 45% to 65% of them singletons. The sequencing input was blood. These TCRs come from a man aged 55-75 years in good health.

V is TRBV6-5 and J is TRBJ2-3, with TRBD2 matching over 9 bases. V shed 6 bases and J 8 bases; nucleotides not matched to a gene: 12. Germline values: CDR1 MNHEY, CDR2 SVGAGI. This CDR3 spans 15 amino acids. CDR3 amino acids: CASSQDGGGAPTQYF. The CDR3 nucleotides are TGTGCCAGCAGCCAAGACGGCGGGGGGGCACCTACGCAGTATTTT.

DNA of the CDR3: TGTGCCAGCTCACCGGGACAGGGCCATCAGCCCCAGCATTTT. Residues: CASSPGQGHQPQHF. The rearrangement uses TRBV18 and TRBJ1-5; 9 bases map to TRBD1. Germline CDR1 and CDR2: KGHSH and LQKENI. The CDR3 loop spans 14 amino acids. The ends lost 3 bases at V and 5 bases at J; junction bases unmatched: 2.

CDR3: CASSVGPQQPQHF. In nucleotides, the CDR3 is TGTGCCAGCAGCGTAGGACCTCAACAGCCCCAGCATTTT. This chain joins TRBV9 and TRBJ1-5; no firm D call. The CDR3 loop spans 13 amino acids. CDR1 SGDLS and CDR2 YYNGEE come from the germline V gene. V shed 0 bases and J shed 7 bases, with 8 bases lying between them.

The chain carries TRBV9 and TRBJ1-6, with D unclear. Looked up from germline, CDR1 is SGDLS and CDR2 is YYNGEE. Trimming removed 3 bases from V and 6 bases from J, with 13 bases in between. CDR3 length: 15 amino acids. CDR3 in DNA: TGTGCCAGCAGCGAGGGTGAGGGATCTAATTCACCCCTCCACTTT. This gives the protein CASSEGEGSNSPLHF.

This chain joins TRBV21-1 and TRBJ2-7; the tabulated D call, TRBD2, remains unverified against the DNA. TRBV21-1 is a known pseudogene. The CDR3 extends over 15 amino acids. DNA of the CDR3: TGTGCCAGCAGCACCTCTAGGGGAAGGTCCTACGAGCAGTACTTC. Translation gives CASSTSRGRSYEQYF.

The gene calls are TRBV5-1 and TRBJ2-7, with 8 bases matching TRBD1. The DNA end is a closer match to TRBJ2-1, so the J assignment may be wrong. The CDR3 spans 14 residues. CDR1 and CDR2 (germline): SGHRS, YFSETQ. The CDR3 protein is CASSKRTGINEQFF. The DNA for the CDR3 is TGCGCCAGCAGCAAACGGACAGGGATAAATGAGCAGTTCTTC.

This rearrangement joins TRBV6-2 or TRBV6-3 to TRBJ2-1; 7 nucleotides align to TRBD1. J lost 3 bases, V lost 6 bases, and 5 bases had no gene match. Looked up from germline, CDR1 is MNHEY and CDR2 is SVGEGT. The CDR3 contains 14 residues. For the CDR3, the DNA is TGTGCCAGCAGCGCGACAGGGTTCTACAATGAGCAGTTCTTC. Translated: CASSATGFYNEQFF.

The CDR3, as DNA: TGCAGCGTTCCGGGACCCAGCTCCTACAATGAGCAGTTCTTC. This codes for CSVPGPSSYNEQFF. The chain combines TRBV29-1 with TRBJ2-1; D tentatively fits TRBD1 or TRBD2 (5 bases each). CDR1 is SQVTM and CDR2 is ANQGSEA in the germline V gene. V lost 5 bases, J lost 0 bases, and 11 bases lay in between. This CDR3 is 14 amino acids long.

The V call is TRBV5-6, the J call TRBJ2-3, with TRBD2 matching 7 bases. Germline CDR1 reads SGHDT; CDR2 reads YYEEEE. This CDR3 spans 15 amino acids. V lost 4 bases and J lost 5; bases outside the gene matches: 10. The CDR3: CASSVRDYSLDTQYF. The CDR3 coding sequence is TGTGCCAGCAGCGTCCGGGACTACTCCCTAGATACGCAGTATTTT.

The gene calls are TRBV28 and TRBJ2-3, with TRBD2 matching 8 bases. The V gene end was trimmed by 7 bases and the J gene end by 1 base; junction bases not matched to a gene: 7. Germline CDR1 and CDR2: MDHEN and SYDVKM. There are 15 residues in the CDR3. In DNA form, the CDR3 reads TGTGCCAGCATTTATTCCGGGGGGGGCACAGATACGCAGTATTTT. Its translation: CASIYSGGGTDTQYF.

The J gene is TRBJ1-2, the V gene TRBV18; a weak D match, TRBD1 (6 bases). V lost 3 bases and J lost 0, with 11 bases in between. Germline V lookup: CDR1 KGHSH, CDR2 LQKENI. This CDR3 spans 15 amino acids. CDR3 nucleotides: TGTGCCAGCTCACCGGAAGGGGGAGCTAACTATGGCTACACCTTC. As protein: CASSPEGGANYGYTF.

The chain couples TRBV28 to TRBJ2-7; possibly TRBD2 for D (5 bases). CDR3 size: 13 residues. Germline V lookup: CDR1 MDHEN, CDR2 SYDVKM. V dropped 5 bases and J dropped 5 bases, with 13 bases sitting between them. The CDR3 coding sequence is TGTGCCAGCAGTCTGAGGGTCCGGGACGAGCAGTACTTC. It yields the protein CASSLRVRDEQYF. Based on the CDR3 plus reference TRBV28 and TRBJ2-7, the full variable domain is DVKVTQSSRYLVKRTGEKVFLECVQDMDHENMFWYRQDPGLGLRLIYFSYDVKMKEKGDIPEGYSVSREKKERFSLILESASTNQTSMYLCASSLRVRDEQYFGPGTRLTVT.

The sample holds a few counts of this clonotype. The V and J genes are TRBV20-1 and TRBJ2-7, with unresolved D. Trimming cost V 0 bases and J 2 bases, with 14 bases left between them. CDR1 DFQATT and CDR2 SNEGSKA come from the germline V gene (reference sequence). The CDR3 is 15 residues long. The CDR3 DNA follows: TGCAGTGCTAGAGATTACGTAACCAGACCCTACGAGCAGTACTTC. Its translation is CSARDYVTRPYEQYF.

V and J are TRBV6-5 and TRBJ2-3, with TRBD2 matching over 7 bases. Germline values: CDR1 MNHEY, CDR2 SVGAGI. The CDR3 contains 15 residues. Trimming cost V 6 bases and J 2 bases; bases outside gene matches: 8. The CDR3 loop reads CASSLSGAYTDTQYF. The CDR3 DNA follows: TGTGCCAGCAGCCTAAGCGGGGCTTACACAGATACGCAGTATTTT.

The V call is TRBV12-3 or TRBV12-4, the J call TRBJ1-2; a possible D gene is TRBD1 (6 bases). This CDR3 comprises 15 residues. V was cut by 6 bases and J by 4 bases, with 18 bases left in between. The chain's CDR3 is CASRGGRGRFYGYTF. The DNA of the CDR3 is TGTGCCAGCAGGGGGGGGCGGGGGCGTTTCTATGGCTACACCTTC.

This clonotype was counted many times. V usage is TRBV27 and J usage is TRBJ2-7; TRBD2 aligns across 7 bases. The V segment lost 0 bases and the J segment 2 bases; nucleotides outside the gene matches: 13. Germline lookup yields CDR1 MNHEY and CDR2 SMNVEV (reference sequence). The CDR3 has 18 amino acids. This CDR3 is CASSLSFGRRETPYEQYF. In DNA form, the CDR3 reads TGTGCCAGCAGTTTATCATTTGGTCGGCGGGAGACCCCCTACGAGCAGTACTTC.

V gene TRBV7-8 combines with J gene TRBJ1-4; D not certain. The germline V gene encodes CDR1 SGHVS and CDR2 FQNEAQ. Trimming left V 1 base short and J 3 bases short, with 6 bases between. The CDR3 length is 14 residues. CDR3 protein: CASSLGMANEKLFF. Here the CDR3 DNA reads TGTGCCAGCAGCTTAGGAATGGCTAATGAAAAACTGTTTTTT.

Many counts were recorded for this clonotype. The chain employs TRBV10-3 and TRBJ1-4, with 7 bases identical to TRBD1. This CDR3 has 13 amino acids. Trimming took 6 bases from V and 7 from J; bases not matched to a gene: 5. Germline assignment: CDR1 ENHRY and CDR2 SYGVKD. The CDR3 is CAISRGYGEKLFF. The CDR3 coding sequence is TGTGCCATCAGCAGGGGGTATGGTGAAAAACTGTTTTTT.

The chain couples TRBV20-1 to TRBJ2-3, with no clear D. The CDR3 runs 12 residues. V lost 3 bases, J lost 1 base, and 5 bases lay in between. Germline V gives CDR1 DFQATT, CDR2 SNEGSKA (reference sequence). The CDR3 DNA reads TGCAGTGCTAGTCCGGGCACAGATACGCAGTATTTT. Protein: CSASPGTDTQYF.

The table lists this clonotype with a few counts. V and J are TRBV11-2 and TRBJ2-2; TRBD2 is a possible D gene (6 bases). Trimming took 5 bases from V and 2 from J, leaving 12 bases between them. Germline V lookup: CDR1 SGHAT, CDR2 FQNNGV. The CDR3 extends over 15 amino acids. The CDR3 reads CASSRGTFNTGELFF. DNA of the CDR3: TGTGCCAGCAGCCGAGGGACTTTTAACACCGGGGAGCTGTTTTTT.

J is TRBJ2-3 and V is TRBV7-9; D is perhaps TRBD1 (7 bases). The V gene lost 5 bases and the J gene lost 3 bases, with 15 bases spanning the gap. Germline values: CDR1 SEHNR, CDR2 FQNEAQ (reference sequence). The CDR3 has 15 amino acids. The CDR3 DNA is TGTGCCAGCAGCATCCCAGGGGGGCATACAGATACGCAGTATTTT. Translation: CASSIPGGHTDTQYF. Full variable domain (missing parts from reference TRBV7-9 and TRBJ2-3): DTGVSQNPRHKITKRGQNVTFRCDPISEHNRLYWYRQTLGQGPEFLTYFQNEAQLEKSRLLSDRFSAERPKGSFSTLEIQRTEQGDSAMYLCASSIPGGHTDTQYFGPGTRLTVL.

The gene calls are TRBV5-1 and TRBJ2-2; D gene unclear. CDR3 length: 14 amino acids. Germline loops: CDR1 SGHRS, CDR2 YFSETQ. Trimming removed 4 bases at V and 0 bases at J, with 7 bases between. The CDR3 DNA sequence: TGCGCCAGCAGCGCTAACGCGAACACCGGGGAGCTGTTTTTT. This encodes CASSANANTGELFF.